The clone carrying this T cell receptor (beta chain) has only one observation. In germline, CDR1 is SGDLS, CDR2 YYNGEE. V was cut by 3 bases and J by 6 bases, with 7 bases left in between. The CDR3 sequence is 13 residues long. Data came from immunoSEQ multiplex PCR; TCRdb stores just in-frame clones and leaves some out. The sample holds under 250,000 clones, 83% seen once. This record comes from a study of blood T cell repertoires in COVID-19. The V gene is TRBV9, the J gene TRBJ1-6; D gene uncertain. The material sequenced was peripheral blood. The receptor's source is a man aged 35 to 55 with active or convalescent COVID-19. The CDR3: CASSARGNSPLHF. Here the CDR3 DNA reads TGTGCCAGCAGCGCGCGGGGTAATTCACCCCTCCACTTT.